This passage covers 17 T cell receptor beta chains from one sample sequenced in a study of T cells in Graves' hyperthyroidism and ophthalmopathy. RNA transcripts provided the source from which TCR beta CDR3 regions were amplified. HTBI primers were used for first-round RT-PCR of the TCR CDR3. Using its own MiXCR run on the multiplex PCR reads, TCRdb lists one record per CDR3 protein. The data show roughly 600,000 distinct CDR3 sequences, around 13% seen once. The specimen was blood. These receptors were taken from a woman in her forties or fifties with Graves' ophthalmopathy.

The chain recombines TRBV19 with TRBJ1-5; D gene uncertain. This CDR3 comprises 16 residues. The V gene's germline CDR1 is LNHDA and CDR2 SQIVND (reference sequence). V was clipped by 1 base and J by 0 bases, with 10 bases between them. The CDR3, as DNA: TGTGCCAGTAGTATAGGTAACAGCTATAGCAATCAGCCCCAGCATTTT. Translating it yields CASSIGNSYSNQPQHF.

This sequence joins TRBV11-1 and TRBJ2-1, with 15 bases matching TRBD2. CDR3 length: 19 residues. Per germline, CDR1 SGHAT and CDR2 FQDESV (reference sequence). Unmatched junction bases numbered 6, after V lost 1 base and J lost 2 bases. CDR3 loop: CASSLGTSGRAETYNEQFF. For the CDR3, the DNA is TGTGCCAGCAGCTTAGGGACTAGCGGGAGGGCCGAGACCTACAATGAGCAGTTCTTC. Filled out from reference TRBV11-1 and TRBJ2-1, the complete variable domain reads EAEVAQSPRYKITEKSQAVAFWCDPISGHATLYWYRQILGQGPELLVQFQDESVVDDSQLPKDRFSAERLKGVDSTLKIQPAELGDSAMYLCASSLGTSGRAETYNEQFFGPGTRLTVL.

This sequence joins TRBV7-8 and TRBJ2-4, with D tentatively TRBD2 (5 bases). The CDR3 contains 16 residues. V shed 4 bases and J shed 0 bases, with 13 bases lying between them. The germline gives CDR1 SGHVS, CDR2 FQNEAQ. CDR3 protein: CASSSSGLLAKNIQYF. In nucleotides, the CDR3 is TGTGCCAGCAGCTCTTCCGGACTTCTAGCCAAAAACATTCAGTACTTC.

This clonotype was detected only a few times. The CDR3, as DNA: TGCGCCAGCAGCCAGGCAACTAGCGGGGCCAACACCGGGGAGCTGTTTTTT. Translating it yields CASSQATSGANTGELFF. This chain connects TRBV4-1 to TRBJ2-2; TRBD2 aligns across 10 bases. This CDR3 is 17 amino acids long. V lost 3 bases and J lost 2; bases outside the gene matches: 6. CDR1 is MGHRA, CDR2 YSYEKL, per germline.

This clonotype was recorded many times. The chain is built from TRBV28 and TRBJ2-7; D unresolved. The germline gives CDR1 MDHEN, CDR2 SYDVKM. This CDR3 is built from 12 residues. Trimming removed 4 bases at V and 7 bases at J, with 11 bases between. CDR3 nucleotides: TGTGCCAGCAGTTACGAGACTCGGGAGCAGTACTTC. This sequence encodes CASSYETREQYF.

This clonotype was recorded many times. This chain links TRBV12-3 or TRBV12-4 with TRBJ2-3; D might be TRBD2 (6 bases). Trimming shortened V by 5 bases and J by 2 bases, and 14 bases separated the two germline ends. The CDR3 contains 15 residues. CDR3 DNA sequence: TGTGCCAGCAGTCCGGACTACTATAACACAGATACGCAGTATTTT. Translating gives CASSPDYYNTDTQYF.

This clonotype was counted at least ten times. The chain is built from TRBV28 and TRBJ2-7; a weak D match, TRBD2 (6 bases). V gave up 4 bases and J gave up 10 bases, with 11 bases separating them. The CDR3 is 11 amino acids. Germline CDR1 is MDHEN and CDR2 is SYDVKM. CDR3 sequence (DNA): TGTGCCAGCAGTTCCCAGGGAGGACAGTACTTC. Protein sequence: CASSSQGGQYF.

At least ten counts were recorded for this clonotype. This rearrangement joins TRBV6-2 or TRBV6-3 to TRBJ1-5, with TRBD1 matching over 8 bases. Germline V lookup: CDR1 MNHEY, CDR2 SVGEGT. The CDR3 is 14 amino acids. J was trimmed by 6 bases and V by 4 bases; bases with no gene match: 5. The CDR3 DNA follows: TGTGCCAGCAGTTCTCGGACAGGGAGTCAGCCCCAGCATTTT. This translates into CASSSRTGSQPQHF.

This chain links TRBV28 with TRBJ1-1; D is unresolved. This CDR3 spans 15 amino acids. V was trimmed by 8 bases and J by 0 bases, leaving 16 bases between them. Germline V CDR1 and CDR2: MDHEN, SYDVKM. CDR3 sequence: CASYPAGAMNTEAFF. The CDR3 DNA sequence: TGTGCCAGCTACCCGGCCGGTGCGATGAACACTGAAGCTTTCTTT.

This clonotype was recorded many times. V and J are TRBV7-9 and TRBJ2-1; 9 nucleotides match TRBD1. The V gene end was trimmed by 6 bases and the J gene end by 4 bases; junction bases not matched to a gene: 10. CDR3 length equals 16 residues. The germline CDR1 and CDR2 sequences are SEHNR and FQNEAQ (reference sequence). CDR3 loop: CASSSSGTGRYNEQFF. CDR3 bases: TGTGCCAGCAGTTCGTCCGGGACAGGGAGATACAATGAGCAGTTCTTC.

A few counts support this clonotype. The genes are TRBV24-1 and TRBJ2-1; the match to TRBD2 covers 7 bases. Losses at the gene ends were 3 bases for V and 6 bases for J; bases not matched to a gene: 4. The germline V gene encodes CDR1 KGHDR and CDR2 SFDVKD. The CDR3 sequence is 14 residues long. CDR3 DNA sequence: TGTGCCACCAGTGATACGACTAGCATCAATGAGCAGTTCTTC. Translated, it gives CATSDTTSINEQFF.

This chain joins TRBV29-1 and TRBJ2-6, with D possibly matching TRBD2 (5 bases). Trimming removed 4 bases at V and 0 bases at J, with 7 bases between. Germline V CDR1 and CDR2: SQVTM, ANQGSEA. This CDR3 comprises 14 residues. The CDR3 DNA sequence: TGCAGCGTTGCTAGCAGCTCTGGGGCCAACGTCCTGACTTTC. Protein sequence: CSVASSSGANVLTF.

This clonotype was detected ten times or more. This rearrangement joins TRBV10-3 to TRBJ2-3; 10 nucleotides match TRBD2. CDR3 length: 14 amino acids. The germline V gene has CDR1 ENHRY and CDR2 SYGVKD. V lost 7 bases, J lost 4 bases, and 5 bases stayed unmatched. Written as DNA, the CDR3 is TGTGCCATCACAGCGGGAGGGCCACCAGATACGCAGTATTTT. It yields the protein CAITAGGPPDTQYF.

This clonotype has ten or more counts. The chain couples TRBV11-2 to TRBJ1-1; 7 positions agree with TRBD1. There are 15 residues in the CDR3. With 5 bases clipped from V and 4 bases from J, the junction kept 10 bases outside the gene matches. CDR1 and CDR2 (germline): SGHAT, FQNNGV. CDR3 loop: CASSPPEGASTEAFF. The CDR3 DNA sequence: TGTGCCAGCAGCCCCCCTGAGGGGGCAAGCACTGAAGCTTTCTTT.

The V call is TRBV6-2 or TRBV6-3, the J call TRBJ1-5; D is perhaps TRBD1 (6 bases). The CDR3 totals 13 residues. Germline loops: CDR1 MNHEY, CDR2 SVGEGT. The ends were cut back, 6 bases at V and 5 bases at J, with 11 bases in the middle. In DNA, the CDR3 is TGTGCCAGCAGGGCACAGGGTCATCAGCCCCAGCATTTT. This encodes CASRAQGHQPQHF.

This clonotype was recorded only once. The chain employs TRBV5-1 and TRBJ2-5, with 12 nucleotides matching TRBD2. CDR3 length: 17 amino acids. Germline lookup yields CDR1 SGHRS and CDR2 YFSETQ. V shed 3 bases and J 5 bases; nucleotides not matched to a gene: 11. As DNA, the CDR3 is TGCGCCAGCAGCTGGGGACTAGCGGGCCCATCTGGGGAGACCCAGTACTTC. It specifies CASSWGLAGPSGETQYF.

This clonotype was observed a few times. This chain joins TRBV4-3 and TRBJ1-2, with unresolved D. V lost 0 bases, J lost 4 bases, and 9 bases lay in between. Germline V gene sequence: CDR1 LGHNA, CDR2 YSLEER. The CDR3 has 14 residues. The CDR3 region has the DNA TGCGCCAGCAGCCAAGATATGGCTGGCTATGGCTACACCTTC. Protein product: CASSQDMAGYGYTF.